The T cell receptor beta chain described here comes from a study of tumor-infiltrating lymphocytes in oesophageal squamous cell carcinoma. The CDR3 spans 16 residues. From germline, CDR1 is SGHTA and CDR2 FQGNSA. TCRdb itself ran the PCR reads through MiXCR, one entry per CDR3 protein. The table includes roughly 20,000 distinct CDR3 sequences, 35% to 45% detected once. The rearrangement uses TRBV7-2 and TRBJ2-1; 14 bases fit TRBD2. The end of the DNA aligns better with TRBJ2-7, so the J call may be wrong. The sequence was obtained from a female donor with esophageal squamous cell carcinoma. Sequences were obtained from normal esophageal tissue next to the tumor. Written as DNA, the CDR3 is TGTGCCAGCAGCTCACAGGGGACTAGCGGGAGCTACGAGCAGTACTTC. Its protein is CASSSQGTSGSYEQYF.